These 6 T cell receptor beta chains were sequenced from one sample in a study of shared clonotypes between healthy human individuals. Terminally differentiated effector memory CD45RA+ cells were left out of the naive CD8 fraction, which was CD45RO-negative and positively selected for CCR7. Clones were read by immunoSEQ multiplex PCR, and TCRdb kept only the in-frame ones, dropping some. The sample records more than 550,000 clones, about 90% being singletons. Material: naive CD8+ T cells sorted from blood. Receptors were obtained from a man under 40 in good health.

The rearrangement links TRBV2 to TRBJ2-2; perhaps TRBD1 as D (6 bases). V gave up 1 base and J gave up 1 base, with 7 bases separating them. The germline CDR1 and CDR2 sequences are SNHLY and FYNNEI. The CDR3 loop spans 15 amino acids. CDR3 protein: CASSEGGQNTGELFF. DNA of the CDR3: TGTGCCAGCAGTGAAGGGGGGCAGAACACCGGGGAGCTGTTTTTT.

The J gene is TRBJ1-3, the V gene TRBV7-2, with TRBD1 as a possible D gene (6 bases). Trimming took off 9 bases at V and 0 bases at J, with 12 bases between the two ends. This CDR3 is built from 14 residues. Germline values: CDR1 SGHTA, CDR2 FQGNSA. CDR3: CASTTGISGNTIYF. Written as DNA, the CDR3 is TGTGCCAGTACCACAGGGATCTCTGGAAACACCATATATTTT.

The chain has TRBV9 and TRBJ2-1; D gene ambiguous. CDR3 size: 16 residues. CDR1 SGDLS and CDR2 YYNGEE come from the germline V gene. Trimming removed 4 bases from V and 8 bases from J, with 22 bases in between. This chain's CDR3 is CASSRRLPQHGHEQFF. The CDR3 nucleotides are TGTGCCAGCAGCCGCAGGCTACCCCAACACGGGCATGAGCAGTTCTTC.

This chain uses TRBV10-3 with TRBJ2-3; maybe TRBD1 (5 bases). Trimming took 8 bases from V and 6 from J, leaving 12 bases between them. The CDR3 contains 12 residues. Germline V gene sequence: CDR1 ENHRY, CDR2 SYGVKD. CDR3 coding DNA: TGTGCCATCGCAAGGGGAACGGATACGCAGTATTTT. Protein product: CAIARGTDTQYF.

This chain joins TRBV6-1 and TRBJ1-4, with D hard to call. The V and J ends lost 7 bases and 4 bases respectively, with 7 bases between them. Germline loops: CDR1 MNHNS, CDR2 SASEGT. The CDR3 length is 12 residues. In DNA form, the CDR3 reads TGTGCCAGCACGTGGGGTAATGAAAAACTGTTTTTT. It codes for CASTWGNEKLFF.

The sample holds one count of this clone. This sequence joins TRBV10-3 and TRBJ1-2; the match to TRBD1 covers 10 bases. Trimming at V came to 10 bases and at J to 8 bases, leaving 7 bases not matched to a gene. The CDR3 runs to 12 residues. Germline V gives CDR1 ENHRY, CDR2 SYGVKD. The CDR3 is CATTGTGVGYTF. The CDR3 DNA is TGTGCCACTACCGGGACAGGGGTAGGCTACACCTTC.